The entry that follows covers one TCR beta chain sequence. This specimen belongs to a study of T cell responses to AZD1222 COVID-19 vaccine. The CDR3 loop spans 13 amino acids. V was shortened by 1 base and J by 4 bases, with 8 bases between the two germline ends. CDR1 and CDR2 (germline): SGHTA, FQGNSA. Assay: immunoSEQ multiplex PCR; the TCRdb copy retains only in-frame clones and omits some. Among roughly 99,000 clones listed, roughly nine tenths were seen once. The gene calls are TRBV7-2 and TRBJ2-7; D not certain. This receptor was identified in an adult who received the AZD1222 COVID-19 vaccine. The sequencing here drew on peripheral blood, taken 28 days after the second AZD1222 dose. The CDR3 sequence: CASSLGYGYEQYF. In nucleotides, the CDR3 is TGTGCCAGCAGCTTAGGTTACGGTTACGAGCAGTACTTC.